This T cell receptor beta chain was retrieved from a study of blood T cell repertoires in COVID-19. While infection was still active, Seattle patients were enrolled and then followed longitudinally. Produced via immunoSEQ multiplex PCR; TCRdb's table is partial and in-frame only. Among 200,000 to 250,000 clones listed, around four fifths were seen once. The clonotype originates from a woman between 70 and 85 years old with COVID-19, enrolled during active disease. Sequencing used peripheral blood.

CDR3 sequence (DNA): TGTGCCAGCAGTGCAAGCGATCAAGAGACCCAGTACTTC. As protein: CASSASDQETQYF. The V call is TRBV6-4, the J call TRBJ2-5; D remains ambiguous. V lost 4 bases to trimming and J lost 2 bases, with 8 bases between them. This CDR3 region has 13 residues. Germline lookup yields CDR1 MRHNA and CDR2 SNTAGT.